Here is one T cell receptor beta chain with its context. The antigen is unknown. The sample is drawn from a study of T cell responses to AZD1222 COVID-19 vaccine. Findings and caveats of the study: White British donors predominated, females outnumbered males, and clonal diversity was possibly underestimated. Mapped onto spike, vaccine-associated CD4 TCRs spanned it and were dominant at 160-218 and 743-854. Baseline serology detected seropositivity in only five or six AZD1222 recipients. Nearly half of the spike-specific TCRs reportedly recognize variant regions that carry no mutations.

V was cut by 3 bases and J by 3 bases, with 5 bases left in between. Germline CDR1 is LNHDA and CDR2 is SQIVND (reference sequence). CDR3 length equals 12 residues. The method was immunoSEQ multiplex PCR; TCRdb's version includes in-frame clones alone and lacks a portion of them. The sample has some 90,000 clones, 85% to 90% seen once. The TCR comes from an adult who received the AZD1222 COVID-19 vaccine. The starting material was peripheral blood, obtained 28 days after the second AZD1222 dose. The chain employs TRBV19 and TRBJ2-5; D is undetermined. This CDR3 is CASSISKETQYF. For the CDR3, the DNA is TGTGCCAGTAGTATCTCAAAAGAGACCCAGTACTTC.